What follows describes a single TCR beta chain. V lost 1 base and J 4 bases, leaving 8 bases between the germline ends. Germline assignment: CDR1 SGDLS and CDR2 YYNGEE. The length of the CDR3 is 13 residues. The data were taken from a study of blood T cell repertoires in COVID-19. As for the study in general: T cells, B-cell-depleted T cells, or PBMCs provided the cDNA or gDNA that served as material.

Authors' analysis steps: Amplification from reference gene primers served as the basis for estimated nucleated cell counts. Data came from immunoSEQ multiplex PCR; TCRdb stores just in-frame clones and leaves some out. From that table come the V and J calls and clone size; the DNA was used to work out D and trimming. The sample holds under 200,000 clones, approximately 74% seen once. Source material: peripheral blood. This TCR came from a woman of 80 years or more with acute or convalescent COVID-19. V is TRBV9 and J is TRBJ1-1, with D possibly matching TRBD1 (5 bases). The CDR3 region is CASSVQGLTEAFF. CDR3 nucleotides: TGTGCCAGCAGCGTACAGGGCCTCACTGAAGCTTTCTTT.